A single sample gave rise to the 28 T cell receptor beta chains below, sequenced in a study of T cell responses to AZD1222 COVID-19 vaccine (dated by TCRdb to the early 2020s). The time point label on this specimen signifies: baseline before first vaccination. The method behind the library was the immunoSEQ multiplex PCR assay. TCRdb holds this immuneACCESS table with in-frame rearrangements only. Some clones are missing; in checked studies, unresolved V genes explain under half, and the rest has no known cause. Counted in this sample were roughly 180,000 clones; approximately 91% of them appeared once. Of the sample, 1.5% to 2% is held by the ten largest clones. Material: peripheral blood, obtained on day 0 of AZD1222 vaccination. Source of these receptors: an adult in good health.

The chain uses TRBV18 and TRBJ2-1; D unclear. CDR1 and CDR2 (germline): KGHSH, LQKENI. This CDR3 is 13 amino acids long. Trimming pared 3 bases from V and 3 bases from J, leaving 6 bases between. As DNA, the CDR3 is TGTGCCAGCTCACCGTCCAGCTACAATGAGCAGTTCTTC. It codes for CASSPSSYNEQFF. Using reference TRBV18 and TRBJ2-1 for the parts outside the CDR3, the full variable domain is NAGVMQNPRHLVRRRGQEARLRCSPMKGHSHVYWYRQLPEEGLKFMVYLQKENIIDESGMPKERFSAEFPKEGPSILRIQQVVRGDSAAYFCASSPSSYNEQFFGPGTRLTVL.

This clone was found once. V gene TRBV24-1 combines with J gene TRBJ2-5; the D gene is possibly TRBD2 (6 bases). V was shortened by 4 bases and J by 2 bases, with 16 bases between the two germline ends. There are 16 residues in the CDR3. Germline V gives CDR1 KGHDR, CDR2 SFDVKD. In DNA form, the CDR3 reads TGTGCCACCAGTGACGCGAATTTGGCGGGACAAGAGACCCAGTACTTC. The encoded protein is CATSDANLAGQETQYF.

V usage is TRBV5-4 and J usage is TRBJ1-2, with D perhaps TRBD1 (5 bases). This CDR3 is 16 amino acids long. Germline V lookup: CDR1 SGHNT, CDR2 YYREEE (reference sequence). The V and J ends lost 4 bases and 8 bases respectively, with 24 bases between them. CDR3 protein: CASSTDRDRSLGGYTF. The CDR3 DNA reads as TGTGCCAGCAGCACGGACCGGGACCGCTCCTTGGGAGGCTACACCTTC. The complete variable domain, with remaining parts taken from reference TRBV5-4 and TRBJ1-2, reads ETGVTQSPTHLIKTRGQQVTLRCSSQSGHNTVSWYQQALGQGPQFIFQYYREEENGRGNFPPRFSGLQFPNYSSELNVNALELDDSALYLCASSTDRDRSLGGYTFGSGTRLTVV.

J is TRBJ1-3 and V is TRBV5-4; 8 bases are a match to TRBD1. The CDR3 covers 16 residues. V lost 4 bases and J lost 4; bases outside the gene matches: 10. Germline CDR1 is SGHNT and CDR2 is YYREEE (reference sequence). The CDR3 DNA follows: TGTGCCAGCAGCACGAGGACAGGGTCTACCGGAAACACCATATATTTT. Protein sequence: CASSTRTGSTGNTIYF.

This clone turned up a few times. CDR3 DNA: TGTGCCTGGAAAGCGGGCAGCCGACCCTCCTACAATGAGCAGTTCTTC. Translation gives CAWKAGSRPSYNEQFF. V and J are TRBV30 and TRBJ2-1; D possibly corresponds to TRBD2 (6 bases). Germline V gene lookup returns CDR1 GTSNPN and CDR2 SVGIG (reference sequence). This CDR3 has 16 residues. V was clipped by 4 bases and J by 0 bases, with 16 bases between them.

The V call is TRBV28, the J call TRBJ2-6, with 11 bases matching TRBD1. This CDR3 has 17 residues. J gave up 2 bases and V 3 bases, and 3 bases lay outside the gene matches. From germline, CDR1 is MDHEN and CDR2 SYDVKM. Here the CDR3 DNA reads TGTGCCAGCAGTTTTGGGACAGGGGGGCCTGGGGCCAACGTCCTGACTTTC. Translated: CASSFGTGGPGANVLTF.

The rearrangement uses TRBV18 and TRBJ2-2, with TRBD1 matching 10 bases. Trimming at V came to 2 bases and at J to 3 bases, leaving 6 bases not matched to a gene. In germline, CDR1 is KGHSH, CDR2 LQKENI. The CDR3 length is 17 residues. CDR3 DNA sequence: TGTGCCAGCTCACCATACTGGGACAGGGGTGACACCGGGGAGCTGTTTTTT. This gives the protein CASSPYWDRGDTGELFF.

The sample holds one count of this clone. V usage is TRBV12-2 and J usage is TRBJ1-1. TRBV12-2 is deemed a pseudogene. The CDR3 is made up of 11 amino acids. The CDR3 spells CASRLTTEAFF. The CDR3 DNA is TGTGCAAGTCGCTTAACCACTGAAGCTTTCTTT.

The chain employs TRBV9 and TRBJ1-6; D unresolved. Trimming removed 0 bases from V and 7 bases from J, with 11 bases in between. CDR1 and CDR2 (germline): SGDLS, YYNGEE. CDR3 length: 15 residues. DNA for the CDR3: TGTGCCAGCAGCGTAGATTTGGGGAGGAATTCACCCCTCCACTTT. Its translation: CASSVDLGRNSPLHF.

The V call is TRBV28, the J call TRBJ2-7; D may match TRBD1 or TRBD2 (5 bases each). Per germline, CDR1 MDHEN and CDR2 SYDVKM. The CDR3 totals 16 residues. V lost 2 bases, J lost 2 bases, and 16 bases lay in between. CDR3 nucleotides: TGTGCCAGCAGTTTACCACGGGTCGGGGACCCCTACGAGCAGTACTTC. It translates to CASSLPRVGDPYEQYF.

The table lists this clone with a count of one. This chain links TRBV19 with TRBJ2-7; 7 nucleotides align to TRBD1. This CDR3 is built from 13 residues. V was clipped by 4 bases and J by 4 bases; unmatched bases: 4. Germline CDR1 is LNHDA and CDR2 is SQIVND (reference sequence). Here the CDR3 reads CASSTKTGYEQYF. The CDR3 nucleotides are TGTGCCAGTAGTACTAAGACAGGGTACGAGCAGTACTTC.

The chain carries TRBV5-4 and TRBJ1-1, with a possible D match to TRBD1 (6 bases). Germline CDR1 is SGHNT and CDR2 is YYREEE (reference sequence). The V and J ends lost 0 bases and 5 bases respectively, with 14 bases between them. The CDR3 loop spans 15 amino acids. CDR3 region: CASSLALAGVTEAFF. The DNA for the CDR3 is TGTGCCAGCAGCTTGGCCTTAGCAGGGGTTACTGAAGCTTTCTTT.

J is TRBJ2-1 and V is TRBV19, with D possibly called TRBD1 or TRBD2 (6 bases each). From germline, CDR1 is LNHDA and CDR2 SQIVND (reference sequence). V lost 4 bases and J lost 0, with 16 bases in between. CDR3 length: 17 amino acids. The DNA of the CDR3 is TGTGCCAGTAGTACTCACCCGGGGGCGAGCTCCTACAATGAGCAGTTCTTC. It codes for CASSTHPGASSYNEQFF.

The chain carries TRBV5-6 and TRBJ1-1; D is undetermined. CDR1 and CDR2 (germline): SGHDT, YYEEEE. CDR3 length: 13 residues. The V and J ends lost 1 base and 7 bases respectively, with 11 bases between them. The CDR3 loop reads CASSLFSNLEAFF. DNA of the CDR3: TGTGCCAGCAGCTTGTTCAGCAACCTTGAAGCTTTCTTT.

The chain carries TRBV6-2 or TRBV6-3 and TRBJ1-6; TRBD1 matches 8 bases. With V trimmed by 4 bases and J by 0 bases, 2 bases remained unmatched. The CDR3 is 16 amino acids. Germline V lookup: CDR1 MNHEY, CDR2 SVGEGT. The CDR3, as DNA: TGTGCCAGCAGTTCCACAGGGGGCTCCTATAATTCACCCCTCCACTTT. Its translation: CASSSTGGSYNSPLHF.

V usage is TRBV19 and J usage is TRBJ2-7; D is unresolved. V shed 5 bases and J shed 3 bases, with 14 bases lying between them. The CDR3 covers 14 residues. Per germline, CDR1 LNHDA and CDR2 SQIVND (reference sequence). CDR3 loop: CASSLSGLGYEQYF. CDR3 in DNA: TGTGCCAGTAGTCTCAGTGGGTTGGGCTACGAGCAGTACTTC. The full variable domain, completed using reference TRBV19 and TRBJ2-7, is DGGITQSPKYLFRKEGQNVTLSCEQNLNHDAMYWYRQDPGQGLRLIYYSQIVNDFQKGDIAEGYSVSREKKESFPLTVTSAQKNPTAFYLCASSLSGLGYEQYFGPGTRLTVT.

The genes are TRBV28 and TRBJ1-2; 9 positions match TRBD1. The CDR3 consists of 13 residues. Germline V gene lookup returns CDR1 MDHEN and CDR2 SYDVKM. Unmatched junction bases numbered 9, after V lost 10 bases and J lost 6 bases. CDR3 sequence reads: CATPGQGSHGYTF. CDR3 nucleotide sequence: TGTGCCACCCCGGGACAGGGATCCCATGGCTACACCTTC.

This rearrangement joins TRBV7-9 to TRBJ2-7; the D gene is possibly TRBD2 (5 bases). The V end lost 4 bases, the J end lost 2 bases, and 12 bases lay between the germline ends. Germline V CDR1 and CDR2: SEHNR, FQNEAQ (reference sequence). The length of the CDR3 is 14 residues. The CDR3 here is CASSSPGSPYEQYF. As DNA, the CDR3 is TGTGCCAGCAGCTCCCCGGGGTCTCCCTACGAGCAGTACTTC. The whole variable domain, filled in from reference TRBV7-9 and TRBJ2-7, reads DTGVSQNPRHKITKRGQNVTFRCDPISEHNRLYWYRQTLGQGPEFLTYFQNEAQLEKSRLLSDRFSAERPKGSFSTLEIQRTEQGDSAMYLCASSSPGSPYEQYFGPGTRLTVT.

V gene TRBV15 combines with J gene TRBJ2-2; D gene uncertain. CDR1 LNHNV and CDR2 YYDKDF come from the germline V gene (reference sequence). V dropped 0 bases and J dropped 4 bases, with 6 bases sitting between them. This CDR3 is built from 14 residues. The CDR3 sequence: CATSRDYGTGELFF. Written as DNA, the CDR3 is TGTGCCACCAGCAGAGACTACGGCACCGGGGAGCTGTTTTTT.

The chain recombines TRBV2 with TRBJ1-2; 7 positions match TRBD1. This CDR3 spans 16 amino acids. V trimming: 5 bases; J trimming: 2 bases; junction bases outside the gene matches: 11. Germline lookup yields CDR1 SNHLY and CDR2 FYNNEI. The CDR3 loop reads CASSYRQGSLNYGYTF. Written as DNA, the CDR3 is TGTGCCAGCAGTTACCGACAGGGATCGTTAAACTATGGCTACACCTTC.

This chain uses TRBV23-1 with TRBJ1-2; 7 bases are a match to TRBD1. TRBV23-1 is flagged as an ORF with uncertain function. The J segment lost 2 bases and the V segment lost 0 bases, leaving 6 bases of the junction unmatched. This CDR3 is 16 amino acids long. Here the CDR3 reads CASSQSGWTGNYGYTF. The CDR3 DNA sequence: TGCGCCAGCAGTCAATCTGGGTGGACAGGAAACTATGGCTACACCTTC.

This clone is a singleton in its sample. The chain employs TRBV9 and TRBJ1-1; D is unresolved. Germline V gene lookup returns CDR1 SGDLS and CDR2 YYNGEE. This CDR3 has 13 residues. Trimming stripped 0 bases from V and 7 bases from J, with 10 bases between. CDR3 amino acids: CASSVVESGEAFF. The CDR3 region has the DNA TGTGCCAGCAGCGTAGTAGAGTCCGGTGAAGCTTTCTTT.

The genes are TRBV28 and TRBJ1-2; 8 bases fit TRBD1. CDR1 MDHEN and CDR2 SYDVKM come from the germline V gene. The CDR3 covers 15 residues. J was trimmed by 0 bases and V by 3 bases; bases with no gene match: 3. The DNA for the CDR3 is TGTGCCAGCAGTTTCACAGGGGGAGCTAACTATGGCTACACCTTC. Translation gives CASSFTGGANYGYTF.

This sequence joins TRBV4-3 and TRBJ2-5; D is ambiguous. CDR1 and CDR2 (germline): LGHNA, YSLEER. V was cut by 0 bases and J by 5 bases, with 25 bases left in between. The CDR3 is 19 amino acids. The chain's CDR3 is CASSQEWVEASVVPETQYF. Written as DNA, the CDR3 is TGCGCCAGCAGCCAAGAATGGGTAGAAGCCTCAGTGGTCCCCGAGACCCAGTACTTC.

The genes are TRBV5-4 and TRBJ2-5, with D uncertain. The CDR3 is made up of 12 amino acids. The germline CDR1 and CDR2 sequences are SGHNT and YYREEE (reference sequence). V shed 2 bases and J shed 0 bases, with 2 bases lying between them. The chain's CDR3 is CASSLYQETQYF. CDR3 DNA: TGTGCCAGCAGCTTATACCAAGAGACCCAGTACTTC. The whole variable domain, remainder taken from reference TRBV5-4 and TRBJ2-5, is ETGVTQSPTHLIKTRGQQVTLRCSSQSGHNTVSWYQQALGQGPQFIFQYYREEENGRGNFPPRFSGLQFPNYSSELNVNALELDDSALYLCASSLYQETQYFGPGTRLLVL.

The J gene is TRBJ1-5, the V gene TRBV3-1 (or the pseudogene TRBV3-2); D gene unclear. Trimming removed 0 bases from V and 0 bases from J, with 6 bases in between. The CDR3 runs 15 residues. The germline V gene has CDR1 LGHDT and CDR2 YNNKEL (reference sequence). CDR3 protein: CASSQDAASNQPQHF. Here the CDR3 DNA reads TGTGCCAGCAGCCAAGATGCCGCTAGCAATCAGCCCCAGCATTTT.

The chain is built from TRBV15 and TRBJ2-7, with D possibly TRBD1 on 6 matching bases. V gave up 1 base and J gave up 0 bases, with 7 bases separating them. The CDR3 is 14 residues long. The germline V gene encodes CDR1 LNHNV and CDR2 YYDKDF (reference sequence). The CDR3 sequence is CATSRVDSSYEQYF. The CDR3 coding sequence is TGTGCCACCAGCAGAGTGGACAGCTCCTACGAGCAGTACTTC.

The V call is TRBV13, the J call TRBJ2-3, with D possibly TRBD2 on 6 matching bases. The CDR3 is 15 residues long. Per the germline V gene, CDR1 is PRHDT and CDR2 is FYEKMQ (reference sequence). V dropped 7 bases and J dropped 0 bases, with 14 bases sitting between them. In DNA, the CDR3 is TGTGCCAGCACGCGCTGGGGGGTAAGCACAGATACGCAGTATTTT. Its translation: CASTRWGVSTDTQYF.